This T cell receptor beta chain is from a study of early T cells in non-severe SARS-CoV-2 infection. Study in general: With bulk RNA from unsorted whole blood as input, sequencing yielded unpaired chains.

Findings and limits, study-wide: VDJdb-based annotation leaned toward anti-spike CD8 responses and missed private and CD4 specificities.

Each cDNA molecule carried a unique molecular identifier. TCRdb independently ran MiXCR on the 5' RACE reads; one entry per CDR3 protein. This table holds around 83,000 distinct CDR3 sequences, 9.5% to 15% found once. This CDR3 comprises 15 residues. Trimming removed 0 bases at V and 0 bases at J, with 7 bases between. Germline loops: CDR1 LGHDT, CDR2 YNNKEL (reference sequence). Comment on this clonotype: Its antigen remains unidentified.

The origin of this receptor is an adult who was a healthcare worker with PCR-confirmed SARS-CoV-2 infection or an uninfected control (not recorded which). Sample: whole blood, taken at baseline. The chain carries TRBV3-1 and TRBJ2-3; D unclear. The DNA for the CDR3 is TGTGCCAGCAGCCAAGACTACCCTAGCACAGATACGCAGTATTTT. It encodes CASSQDYPSTDTQYF.